This record looks at one T cell receptor (beta chain) sequence and its context. This entry is derived from a study of blood T cell repertoires in COVID-19. In the original processing: The authors estimated nucleated cell counts from reference gene primer amplification. Clones were read by immunoSEQ multiplex PCR, and TCRdb kept only the in-frame ones, dropping some. That table gives V, J and clone size, and the DNA gave D and trimming. This sample carries fewer than 350,000 clones, around nine tenths of them seen once, and the ten largest clones take under 15%. The sample taken for sequencing was peripheral blood. The sequence derives from a woman in her 70s with COVID-19, enrolled during active disease.

CDR3 in amino acids: CASSQTGERAEAFF. The CDR3 DNA reads TGTGCCAGCAGCCAAACAGGGGAGAGGGCTGAAGCTTTCTTT. The V and J genes are TRBV9 and TRBJ1-1, with 7 bases lining up with TRBD1. CDR1 is SGDLS and CDR2 is YYNGEE in the germline V gene. CDR3 length equals 14 residues. With 4 bases clipped from V and 6 bases from J, the junction kept 9 bases outside the gene matches. The full variable domain, its missing parts supplied by reference TRBV9 and TRBJ1-1, is DSGVTQTPKHLITATGQRVTLRCSPRSGDLSVYWYQQSLDQGLQFLIQYYNGEERAKGNILERFSAQQFPDLHSELNLSSLELGDSALYFCASSQTGERAEAFFGQGTRLTVV.